These T cell receptor beta chains were read from a single sample in a study of post-analysis software for immune sequencing data. TCRdb re-analysed the PCR reads in MiXCR, keeping a single row per CDR3 protein. The table shows hundreds of thousands of distinct CDR3 sequences, with 25% to 30% occurring only once. Sequencing used blood. The receptors stem from a girl under 18 with multiple sclerosis. Both conserved end residues are part of each CDR3. A D gene is named only where the DNA matches it firmly. Clone size is not always given. Where it is, it says once, few, many or a class for expanded clones.

clone size: many
J gene: TRBJ1-2
V gene: TRBV5-1
D gene: -
CDR3 protein: CASSKDTSNYGYTF
CDR3 DNA: TGCGCCAGCAGCAAAGACACGAGTAACTATGGCTACACCTTC

clone size: -
J gene: TRBJ2-3
V gene: TRBV20-1
D gene: -
CDR3 protein: CSARRGREDTQYF
CDR3 DNA: TGCAGTGCTAGGAGGGGGAGAGAAGATACGCAGTATTTT

clone size: -
J gene: TRBJ1-5
V gene: TRBV5-1
D gene: -
CDR3 protein: CASSLAGLGPQHF
CDR3 DNA: TGCGCCAGCAGCTTGGCAGGGCTCGGGCCCCAGCATTTT

clone size: -
J gene: TRBJ1-2
V gene: TRBV6-5
D gene: -
CDR3 protein: CASSYRLGGTTF
CDR3 DNA: TGTGCCAGCAGTTATCGTCTCGGGGGGACCACCTTC

clone size: -
J gene: TRBJ2-3
V gene: TRBV10-2
D gene: TRBD1
CDR3 protein: CASSAGDRDPDTQYF
CDR3 DNA: TGCGCCAGCAGTGCCGGGGACAGGGACCCAGATACGCAGTATTTT

clone size: -
J gene: TRBJ2-1
V gene: TRBV5-1
D gene: -
CDR3 protein: CASSLRDLGSNEQFF
CDR3 DNA: TGCGCCAGCAGCCTACGGGACTTGGGGTCCAATGAGCAGTTCTTC

clone size: -
J gene: TRBJ2-5
V gene: TRBV7-9
D gene: TRBD2
CDR3 protein: CASRGLAGVFIETQYF
CDR3 DNA: TGTGCCAGCAGAGGACTAGCGGGAGTCTTTATAGAGACCCAGTACTTC

clone size: few
J gene: TRBJ1-2
V gene: TRBV4-1
D gene: -
CDR3 protein: CASSQVMGGNYGYTF
CDR3 DNA: TGCGCCAGCAGCCAAGTCATGGGGGGGAACTATGGCTACACCTTC

clone size: -
J gene: TRBJ1-6
V gene: TRBV5-1
D gene: -
CDR3 protein: CASQSSYNSPLHF
CDR3 DNA: TGCGCCAGCCAGAGCTCCTATAATTCACCCCTCCACTTT

clone size: few
J gene: TRBJ1-5
V gene: TRBV7-2
D gene: TRBD1
CDR3 protein: CASSSTGGIGQPQHF
CDR3 DNA: TGTGCCAGCAGCTCGACAGGGGGGATCGGTCAGCCCCAGCATTTT

clone size: few
J gene: TRBJ2-1
V gene: TRBV7-2
D gene: TRBD2
CDR3 protein: CASSLAASGGVNEQFF
CDR3 DNA: TGTGCCAGCAGCTTAGCAGCTAGCGGGGGGGTTAATGAGCAGTTCTTC

clone size: -
J gene: TRBJ2-4
V gene: TRBV5-1
D gene: TRBD2
CDR3 protein: CASSSHQAGGLNIQYF
CDR3 DNA: TGCGCCAGCAGCTCCCACCAAGCGGGGGGTCTAAACATTCAGTACTTC

clone size: -
J gene: TRBJ2-7
V gene: TRBV29-1
D gene: TRBD2
CDR3 protein: CSVVGGNYEQYF
CDR3 DNA: TGCAGCGTGGTCGGGGGGAACTACGAGCAGTACTTC

clone size: -
J gene: TRBJ2-3
V gene: TRBV6-6
D gene: -
CDR3 protein: CASSYGLRVTDTQYF
CDR3 DNA: TGTGCCAGCAGTTACGGTCTCCGGGTGACAGATACGCAGTATTTT

clone size: -
J gene: TRBJ1-3
V gene: TRBV7-2
D gene: -
CDR3 protein: CASGQNSLSGNTIYF
CDR3 DNA: TGTGCCAGCGGGCAGAACTCCCTCTCTGGAAACACCATATATTTT

clone size: few
J gene: TRBJ1-2
V gene: TRBV10-3
D gene: -
CDR3 protein: CAISDGRGGYTF
CDR3 DNA: TGTGCCATCAGCGACGGTAGGGGCGGCTACACCTTC

clone size: -
J gene: TRBJ1-2
V gene: TRBV12-3/TRBV12-4
D gene: -
CDR3 protein: CASSFDTGRLQINYGYTF
CDR3 DNA: TGTGCCAGCAGTTTCGATACGGGACGTCTCCAAATTAACTATGGCTACACCTTC

clone size: few
J gene: TRBJ2-7
V gene: TRBV20-1
D gene: TRBD2
CDR3 protein: CSARDPDRTSGYEQYF
CDR3 DNA: TGCAGTGCTAGAGATCCGGATCGGACTAGCGGGTACGAGCAGTACTTC